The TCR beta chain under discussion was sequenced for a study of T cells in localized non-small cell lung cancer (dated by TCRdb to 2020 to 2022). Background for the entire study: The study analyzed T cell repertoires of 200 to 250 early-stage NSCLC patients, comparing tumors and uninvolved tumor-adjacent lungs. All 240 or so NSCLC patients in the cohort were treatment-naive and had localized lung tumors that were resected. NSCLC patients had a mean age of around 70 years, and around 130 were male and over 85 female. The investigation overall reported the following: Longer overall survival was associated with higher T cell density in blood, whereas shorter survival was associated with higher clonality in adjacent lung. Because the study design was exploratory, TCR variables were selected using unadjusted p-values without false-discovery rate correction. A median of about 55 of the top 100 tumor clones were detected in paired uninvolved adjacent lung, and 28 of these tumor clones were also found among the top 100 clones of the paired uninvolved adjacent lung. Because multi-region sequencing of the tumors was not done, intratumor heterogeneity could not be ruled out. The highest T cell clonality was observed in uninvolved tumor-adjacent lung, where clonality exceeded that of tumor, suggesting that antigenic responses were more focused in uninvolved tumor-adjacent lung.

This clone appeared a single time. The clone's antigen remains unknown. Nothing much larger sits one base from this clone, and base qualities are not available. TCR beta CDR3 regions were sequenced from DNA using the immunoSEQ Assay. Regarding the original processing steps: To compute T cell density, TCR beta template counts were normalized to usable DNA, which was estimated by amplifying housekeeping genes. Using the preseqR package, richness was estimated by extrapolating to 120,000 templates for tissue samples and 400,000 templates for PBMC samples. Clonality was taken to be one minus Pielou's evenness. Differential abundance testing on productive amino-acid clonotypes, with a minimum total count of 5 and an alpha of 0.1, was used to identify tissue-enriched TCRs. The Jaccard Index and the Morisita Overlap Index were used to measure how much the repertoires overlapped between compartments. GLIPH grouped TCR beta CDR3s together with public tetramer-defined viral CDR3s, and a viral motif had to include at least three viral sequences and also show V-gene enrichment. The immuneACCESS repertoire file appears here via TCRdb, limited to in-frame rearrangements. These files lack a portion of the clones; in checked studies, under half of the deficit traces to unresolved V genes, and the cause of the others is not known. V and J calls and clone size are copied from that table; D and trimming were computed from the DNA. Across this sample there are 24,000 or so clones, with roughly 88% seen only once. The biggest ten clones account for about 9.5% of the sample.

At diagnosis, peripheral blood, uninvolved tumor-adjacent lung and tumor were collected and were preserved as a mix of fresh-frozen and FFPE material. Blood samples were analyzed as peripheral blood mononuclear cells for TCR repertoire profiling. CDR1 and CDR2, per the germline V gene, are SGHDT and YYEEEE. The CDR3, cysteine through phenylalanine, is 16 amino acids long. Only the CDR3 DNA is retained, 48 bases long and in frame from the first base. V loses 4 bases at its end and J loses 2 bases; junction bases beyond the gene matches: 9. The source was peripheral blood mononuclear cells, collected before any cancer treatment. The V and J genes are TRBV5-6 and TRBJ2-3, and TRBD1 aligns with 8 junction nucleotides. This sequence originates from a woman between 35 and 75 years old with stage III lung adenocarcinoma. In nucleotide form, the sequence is TGTGCCAGCAGCCACCGCGGACAGGGAACCACAGATACGCAGTATTTT. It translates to CASSHRGQGTTDTQYF. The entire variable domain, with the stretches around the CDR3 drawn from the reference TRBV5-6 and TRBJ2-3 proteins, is DAGVTQSPTHLIKTRGQQVTLRCSPKSGHDTVSWYQQALGQGPQFIFQYYEEEERQRGNFPDRFSGHQFPNYSSELNVNALLLGDSALYLCASSHRGQGTTDTQYFGPGTRLTVL.